This T cell receptor beta chain comes out of a study of PD-1 blockade in classical Hodgkin lymphoma. General study points: Any patient who commenced nivolumab under 1 year after ASCT was excluded. Repertoire difference causes, possibly disease activity or prior therapy, remain undefined.

Every one of the patients relapsed after autologous stem cell transplantation (brentuximab vedotin exposure was variable). V shed 2 bases and J shed 6 bases, with 7 bases lying between them. Germline CDR1 and CDR2: MNHNY and SVGAGI (reference sequence). The length of the CDR3 is 12 residues. In regard to this clone: Antigen: not known.

Sequencing was performed with immunoSEQ multiplex PCR; in TCRdb, only in-frame clones are kept and a portion is missing. Among approximately 59,000 clones, roughly 90% were seen once, and the ten largest hold over 9.5%. Source: peripheral blood mononuclear cells (PBMCs), taken before the second cycle of nivolumab. This clonotype was sampled from a human donor with classical Hodgkin lymphoma. V gene TRBV6-6 combines with J gene TRBJ1-1; a weak D match, TRBD1 (5 bases). CDR3 in DNA: TGTGCCAGCAGTTACACGACAGCTGAAGCTTTCTTT. It specifies CASSYTTAEAFF.